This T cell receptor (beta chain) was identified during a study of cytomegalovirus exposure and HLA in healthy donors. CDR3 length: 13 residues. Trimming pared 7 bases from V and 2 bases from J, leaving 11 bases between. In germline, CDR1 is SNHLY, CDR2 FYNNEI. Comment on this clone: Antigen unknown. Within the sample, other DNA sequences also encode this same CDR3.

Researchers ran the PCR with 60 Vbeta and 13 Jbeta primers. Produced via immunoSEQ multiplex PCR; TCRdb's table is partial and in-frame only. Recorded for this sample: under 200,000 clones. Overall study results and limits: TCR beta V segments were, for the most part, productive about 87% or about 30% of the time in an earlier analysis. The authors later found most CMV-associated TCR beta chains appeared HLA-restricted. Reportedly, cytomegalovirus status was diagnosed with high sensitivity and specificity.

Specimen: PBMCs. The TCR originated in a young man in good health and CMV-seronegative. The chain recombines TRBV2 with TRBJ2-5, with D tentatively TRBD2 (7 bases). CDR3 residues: CASIRGGQETQYF. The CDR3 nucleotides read TGTGCCAGCATTAGGGGGGGACAAGAGACCCAGTACTTC.